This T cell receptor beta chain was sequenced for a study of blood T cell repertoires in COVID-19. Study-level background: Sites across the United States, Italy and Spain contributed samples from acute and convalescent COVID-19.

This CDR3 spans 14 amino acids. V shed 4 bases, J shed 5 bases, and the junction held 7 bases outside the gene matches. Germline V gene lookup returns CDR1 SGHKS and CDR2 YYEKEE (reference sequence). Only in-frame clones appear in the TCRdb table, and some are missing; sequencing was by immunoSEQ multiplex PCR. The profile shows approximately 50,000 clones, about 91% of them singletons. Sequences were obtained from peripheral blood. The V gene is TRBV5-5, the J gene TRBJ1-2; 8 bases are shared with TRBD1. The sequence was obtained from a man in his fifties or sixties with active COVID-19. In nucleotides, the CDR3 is TGTGCCAGCAGCCAACAGGGGGTGGGATATGGCTACACCTTC. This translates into CASSQQGVGYGYTF.